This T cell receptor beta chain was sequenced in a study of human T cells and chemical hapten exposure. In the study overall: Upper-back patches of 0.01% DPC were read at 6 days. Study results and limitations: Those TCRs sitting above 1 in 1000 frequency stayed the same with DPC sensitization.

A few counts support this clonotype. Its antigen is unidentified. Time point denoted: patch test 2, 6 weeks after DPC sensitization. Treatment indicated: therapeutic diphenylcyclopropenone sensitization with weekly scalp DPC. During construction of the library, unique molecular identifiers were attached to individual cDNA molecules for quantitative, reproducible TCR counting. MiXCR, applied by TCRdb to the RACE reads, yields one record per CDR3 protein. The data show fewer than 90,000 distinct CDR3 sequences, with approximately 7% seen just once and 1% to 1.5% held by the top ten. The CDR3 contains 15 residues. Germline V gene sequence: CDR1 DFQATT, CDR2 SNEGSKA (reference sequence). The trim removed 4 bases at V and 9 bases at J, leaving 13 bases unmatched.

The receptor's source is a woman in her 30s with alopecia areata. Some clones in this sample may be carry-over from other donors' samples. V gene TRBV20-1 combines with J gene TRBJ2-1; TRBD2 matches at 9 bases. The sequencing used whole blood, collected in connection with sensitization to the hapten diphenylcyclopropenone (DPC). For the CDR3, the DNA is TGCAGTGCTATTCTTAGCGGGGGCCTCCCGGGTGAGCAGTTCTTC. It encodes CSAILSGGLPGEQFF.